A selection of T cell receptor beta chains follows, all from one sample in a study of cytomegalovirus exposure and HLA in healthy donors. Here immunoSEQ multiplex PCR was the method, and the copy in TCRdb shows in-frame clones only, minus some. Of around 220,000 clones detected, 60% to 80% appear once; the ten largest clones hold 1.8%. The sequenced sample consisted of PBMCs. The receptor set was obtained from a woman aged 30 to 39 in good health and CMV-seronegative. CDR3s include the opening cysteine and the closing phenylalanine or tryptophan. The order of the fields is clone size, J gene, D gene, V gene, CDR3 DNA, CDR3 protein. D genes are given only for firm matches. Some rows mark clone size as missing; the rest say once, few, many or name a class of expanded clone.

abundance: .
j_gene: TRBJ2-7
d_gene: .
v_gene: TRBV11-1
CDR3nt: TGTGCCAGCAGCTTAGGCGGGGGCAACTTTTACGAGCAGTACTTC
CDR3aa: CASSLGGGNFYEQYF

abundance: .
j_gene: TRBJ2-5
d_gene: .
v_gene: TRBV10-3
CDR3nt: TGTGCCATCAGGCGAGATATTCAAGAGACCCAGTACTTC
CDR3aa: CAIRRDIQETQYF

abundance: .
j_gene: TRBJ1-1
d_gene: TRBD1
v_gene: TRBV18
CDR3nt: TGTGCCATCTCACCAACAGGACAGGTGGGGGGTGTGAACACTGAAGCTTTCTTT
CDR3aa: CAISPTGQVGGVNTEAFF

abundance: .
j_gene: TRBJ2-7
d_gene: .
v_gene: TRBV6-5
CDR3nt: TGTGCCAGCAGTTTAGCCCCAGCGGGTACTTACGAGCAGTACTTC
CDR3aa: CASSLAPAGTYEQYF

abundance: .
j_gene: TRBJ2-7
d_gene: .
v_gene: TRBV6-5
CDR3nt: TGTGCCAGCAGTTACAAGGGCGGGCCCTTTTACGAGCAGTACTTC
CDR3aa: CASSYKGGPFYEQYF

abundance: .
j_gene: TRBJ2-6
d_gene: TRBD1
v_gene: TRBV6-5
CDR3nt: TGTGCCAGCAGTACAGGGGGCGATGGGGCCAACGTCCTGACTTTC
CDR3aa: CASSTGGDGANVLTF

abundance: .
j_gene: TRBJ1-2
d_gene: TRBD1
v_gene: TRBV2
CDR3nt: TGTGCCAGCAGTGAAGGACAGGGGGCAGACGGCTACACCTTC
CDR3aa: CASSEGQGADGYTF

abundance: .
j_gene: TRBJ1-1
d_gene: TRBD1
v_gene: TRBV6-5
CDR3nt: TGTGCCAGCAGTTCCCCAGGACAGGGTTATTCTGAAGCTTTCTTT
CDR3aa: CASSSPGQGYSEAFF

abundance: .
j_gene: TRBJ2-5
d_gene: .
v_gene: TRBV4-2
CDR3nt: TGTGCCAGCAGCCAAGATCGACTACAAGAGACCCAGTACTTC
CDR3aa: CASSQDRLQETQYF

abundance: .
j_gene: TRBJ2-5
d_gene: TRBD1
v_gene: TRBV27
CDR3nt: TGTGCCAGCAGTTTATCCTATCTTACCGGGACAGGGGGCGAAGAGACCCAGTACTTC
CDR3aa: CASSLSYLTGTGGEETQYF

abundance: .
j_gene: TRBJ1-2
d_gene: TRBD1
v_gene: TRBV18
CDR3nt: TGTGCCAGCTCACAAGGGACAGACTATGGCTACACCTTC
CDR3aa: CASSQGTDYGYTF

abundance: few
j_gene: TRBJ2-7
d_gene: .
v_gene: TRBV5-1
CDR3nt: TGCGCCAGACAGCCACACTCCTACGAGCAGTACTTC
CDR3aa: CARQPHSYEQYF

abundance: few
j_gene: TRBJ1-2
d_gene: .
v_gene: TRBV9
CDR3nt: TGTGCCAGCAGCGTAGGAGGAGAACCTAGAGAAAACTATGGCTACACCTTC
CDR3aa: CASSVGGEPRENYGYTF

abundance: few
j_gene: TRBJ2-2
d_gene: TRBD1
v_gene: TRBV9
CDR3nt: TGTGCCAGCAGCGGACAGGGCCCCGGGGAGCTGTTTTTT
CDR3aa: CASSGQGPGELFF

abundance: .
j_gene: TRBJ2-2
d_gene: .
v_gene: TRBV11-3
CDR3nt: TGTGCCAGCAGCCCAGGAAGTCGGGGAGTCAACACCGGGGAGCTGTTTTTT
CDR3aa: CASSPGSRGVNTGELFF

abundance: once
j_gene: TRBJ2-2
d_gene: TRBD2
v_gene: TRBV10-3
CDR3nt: TGTGCCATCAGTGAGTCACTAGCGGGGGACCCCGGGGAGCTGTTTTTT
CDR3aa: CAISESLAGDPGELFF

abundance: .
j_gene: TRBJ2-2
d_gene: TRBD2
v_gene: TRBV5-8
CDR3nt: TGTGGCAGCAGCTTGGTGGGCCTAGCGGATAACACCGGGGAGCTGTTTTTT
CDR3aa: CGSSLVGLADNTGELFF

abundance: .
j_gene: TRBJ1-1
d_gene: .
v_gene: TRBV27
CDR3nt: TGTGCCAGCAGTTTTAGTCTGAACACTGAAGCTTTCTTT
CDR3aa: CASSFSLNTEAFF

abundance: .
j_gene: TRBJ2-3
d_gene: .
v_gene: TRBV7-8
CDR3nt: TGTGCCATTTCCCCCCAAAGCCGCACAGATACGCAGTATTTT
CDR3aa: CAISPQSRTDTQYF

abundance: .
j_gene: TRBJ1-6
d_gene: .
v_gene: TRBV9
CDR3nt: TGTGCCAGCAGCGTAGGAATTGGAGGGGACGGGTCACCCCTCCACTTT
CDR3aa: CASSVGIGGDGSPLHF

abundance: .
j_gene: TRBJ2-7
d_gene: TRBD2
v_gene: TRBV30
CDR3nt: TGTGCCTGGAGTTCGACTAGCGGGGTCCTAGTCTCCTACGAGCAGTACTTC
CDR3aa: CAWSSTSGVLVSYEQYF

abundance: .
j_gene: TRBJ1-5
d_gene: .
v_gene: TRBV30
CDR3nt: TGTGCCTGCGACAGGCGATTCAACCAGCCCCAGCATTTT
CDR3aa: CACDRRFNQPQHF

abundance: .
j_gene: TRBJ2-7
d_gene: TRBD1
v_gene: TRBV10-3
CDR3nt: TGTGCCATCAGTGACCCGACAGGGGGCGGGCAGTACTTC
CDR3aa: CAISDPTGGGQYF

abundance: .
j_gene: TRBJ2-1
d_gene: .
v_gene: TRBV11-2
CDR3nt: TGTGCCAGTAAAACGGGAAGCTCCTACAATGAGCAGTTCTTC
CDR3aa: CASKTGSSYNEQFF

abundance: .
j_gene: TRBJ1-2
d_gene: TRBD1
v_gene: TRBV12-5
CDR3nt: TGTGCTAGTGGTTTCGAGGTTCGGACAGGGCAAGACTATGGCTACACCTTC
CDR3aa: CASGFEVRTGQDYGYTF

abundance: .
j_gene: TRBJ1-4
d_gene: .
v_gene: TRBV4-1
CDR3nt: TGCGCCAGCAGCCAAGTAGCGGAGAATGAAAAACTGTTTTTT
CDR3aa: CASSQVAENEKLFF

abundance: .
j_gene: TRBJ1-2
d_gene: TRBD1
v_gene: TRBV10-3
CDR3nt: TGTGCCATCAGTGAGTCGGGACAGGGAAACACCTTC
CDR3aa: CAISESGQGNTF